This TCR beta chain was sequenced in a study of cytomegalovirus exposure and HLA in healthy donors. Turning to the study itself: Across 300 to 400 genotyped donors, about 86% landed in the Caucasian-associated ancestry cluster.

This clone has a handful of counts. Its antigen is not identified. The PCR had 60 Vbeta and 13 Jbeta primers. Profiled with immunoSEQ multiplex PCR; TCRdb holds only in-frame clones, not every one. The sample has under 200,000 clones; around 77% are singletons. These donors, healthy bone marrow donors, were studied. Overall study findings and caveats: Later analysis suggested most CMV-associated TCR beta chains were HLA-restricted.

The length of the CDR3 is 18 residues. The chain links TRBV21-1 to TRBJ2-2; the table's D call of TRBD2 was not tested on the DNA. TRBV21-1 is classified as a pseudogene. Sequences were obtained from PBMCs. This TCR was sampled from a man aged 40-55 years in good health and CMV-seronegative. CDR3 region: CASSKAGVRLDPTGELFF. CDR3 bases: TGTGCCAGCAGCAAAGCGGGAGTCCGATTAGACCCCACCGGGGAGCTGTTTTTT.